Below, one T cell receptor (beta chain) is given with its context. Its matching antigen is unknown. This record belongs to a study of cytomegalovirus exposure and HLA in healthy donors. Whole-study results and caveats: 15,000 to 20,000 TCR beta sequences were associated with HLA alleles at 0.05 false discovery rate in a later analysis. A cluster of highly shared sequence variants was likely a sequencing artifact.

Trimming stripped 0 bases from V and 1 base from J, with 9 bases between. CDR1 LNHDA and CDR2 SQIVND come from the germline V gene (reference sequence). This CDR3 has 15 amino acids. Nominally healthy donors were sampled, though unrecorded immune exposures were likely. Vbeta (60) and Jbeta (13) primers were used in the PCR. As originally analysed: Per a later analysis, the number of unique TCR beta chains was around 80 million, of which roughly 11 million were shared. Data came from immunoSEQ multiplex PCR; TCRdb stores just in-frame clones and leaves some out. V and J calls and clone size are as listed in that table; D and trimming were resolved from the DNA. The sample holds some 190,000 clones, 77% seen once.

The sequence derives from a man aged 18 to 30 in good health and CMV-seronegative. Specimen: PBMCs. The J gene is TRBJ2-5, the V gene TRBV19, with a possible D match to TRBD1 (6 bases). The CDR3 region is CASSIDRTAQETQYF. As DNA, the CDR3 is TGTGCCAGTAGTATAGATCGGACAGCCCAAGAGACCCAGTACTTC.